The 5 T cell receptor beta chains in this list originate from one sample, sequenced in a study of CD8+ T cells in alopecia areata (dated by TCRdb to 2016 to 2019). Receptor amplification or capture employed the immunoSEQ multiplex PCR assay. To provide template for TCR sequencing, every sample had RNA extracted and reverse transcribed into cDNA. TCRdb re-hosts the immuneACCESS table, in-frame sequences only. Its copies lack some clones; in the studies checked, an unresolved V gene accounts for under half of them, and the cause for the rest is not known. The sample data list 150,000 or so clones, and approximately 87% of these were observed just once. Roughly 16% of the sample is held by the ten biggest clonotypes. In light of the paper, this sample's time point label describes: baseline before oral tofacitinib. Sequencing was performed on CD8+ T cells sorted from blood, taken at week 0. These receptors all come from a human donor with alopecia areata.

In its sample, this clone was seen once. This chain joins TRBV29-1 and TRBJ2-1; D is ambiguous. The CDR3 runs 11 residues. V lost 4 bases to trimming and J lost 8 bases, with 9 bases between them. CDR1 is SQVTM, CDR2 ANQGSEA, per germline. The CDR3 DNA reads TGCAGCGTTGGGGCTGGCGATGAGCAGTTCTTC. Protein: CSVGAGDEQFF.

The chain joins TRBV2 to TRBJ2-7; no definite D call. The ends were cut back, 1 base at V and 0 bases at J, with 4 bases in the middle. CDR1 is SNHLY, CDR2 FYNNEI, per germline. The CDR3 is 13 amino acids. CDR3 amino acids: CASSEGTSYEQYF. The CDR3 coding sequence is TGTGCCAGCAGTGAAGGGACCTCCTACGAGCAGTACTTC.

The CDR3 sequence: CASSLHGNEQFF. DNA of the CDR3: TGTGCCAGCAGCTTACACGGCAATGAGCAGTTCTTC. J is TRBJ2-1 and V is TRBV5-4; D unclear. The CDR3 length is 12 residues. V lost 2 bases and J lost 6, with 6 bases in between. CDR1 and CDR2 from the germline V gene are SGHNT and YYREEE (reference sequence).

The chain combines TRBV4-1 with TRBJ2-6; weak D call: TRBD1 (6 bases). Trimming took 2 bases from V and 0 from J, leaving 14 bases between them. Germline lookup yields CDR1 MGHRA and CDR2 YSYEKL. The CDR3 runs 18 residues. The CDR3 reads CASSQLRDTRSGANVLTF. The CDR3 coding sequence is TGCGCCAGCAGCCAACTCCGGGACACCCGCTCTGGGGCCAACGTCCTGACTTTC.

The rearrangement links TRBV19 to TRBJ2-2, with 11 bases lining up with TRBD2. Germline CDR1 is LNHDA and CDR2 is SQIVND (reference sequence). The CDR3 spans 16 residues. J lost 4 bases, V lost 5 bases, and 6 bases had no gene match. The CDR3 loop reads CASSFTSGRVTGELFF. The CDR3 DNA reads TGTGCCAGTAGTTTTACTAGCGGGAGAGTCACCGGGGAGCTGTTTTTT.